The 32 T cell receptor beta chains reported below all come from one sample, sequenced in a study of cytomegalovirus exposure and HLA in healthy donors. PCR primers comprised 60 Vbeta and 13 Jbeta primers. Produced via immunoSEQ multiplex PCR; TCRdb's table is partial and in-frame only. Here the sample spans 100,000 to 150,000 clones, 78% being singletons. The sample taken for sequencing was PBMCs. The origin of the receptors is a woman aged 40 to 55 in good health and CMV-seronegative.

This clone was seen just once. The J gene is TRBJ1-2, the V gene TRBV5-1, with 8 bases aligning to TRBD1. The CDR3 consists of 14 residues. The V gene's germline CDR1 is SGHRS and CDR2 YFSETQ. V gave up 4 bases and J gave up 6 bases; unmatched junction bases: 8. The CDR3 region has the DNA TGCGCCAGCAGCACCGGACAGGGAGGTAATGGCTACACCTTC. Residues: CASSTGQGGNGYTF.

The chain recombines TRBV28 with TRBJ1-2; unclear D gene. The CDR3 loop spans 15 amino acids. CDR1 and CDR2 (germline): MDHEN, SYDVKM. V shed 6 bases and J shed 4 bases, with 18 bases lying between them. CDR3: CASRFRDIGPYGYTF. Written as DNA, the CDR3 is TGTGCCAGCAGGTTTCGGGATATAGGGCCCTATGGCTACACCTTC.

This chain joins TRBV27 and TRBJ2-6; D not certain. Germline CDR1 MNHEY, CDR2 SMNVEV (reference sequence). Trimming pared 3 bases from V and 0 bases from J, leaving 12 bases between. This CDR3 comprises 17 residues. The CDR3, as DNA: TGTGCCAGCAGTTTTGGGCAGGTAATCTCTGGGGCCAACGTCCTGACTTTC. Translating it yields CASSFGQVISGANVLTF.

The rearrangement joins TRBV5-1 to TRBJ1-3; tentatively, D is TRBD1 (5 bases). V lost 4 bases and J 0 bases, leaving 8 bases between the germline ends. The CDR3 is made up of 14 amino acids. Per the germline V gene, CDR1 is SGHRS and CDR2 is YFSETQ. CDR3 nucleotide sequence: TGCGCCAGCAGCCCGACAGTCTCTGGAAACACCATATATTTT. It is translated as CASSPTVSGNTIYF.

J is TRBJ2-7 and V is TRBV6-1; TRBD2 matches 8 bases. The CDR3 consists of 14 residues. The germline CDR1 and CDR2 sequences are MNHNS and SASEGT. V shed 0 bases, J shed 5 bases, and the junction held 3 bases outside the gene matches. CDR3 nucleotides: TGTGCCAGCAGTGAAGCGGGTAGCGGGAACGAGCAGTACTTC. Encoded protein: CASSEAGSGNEQYF.

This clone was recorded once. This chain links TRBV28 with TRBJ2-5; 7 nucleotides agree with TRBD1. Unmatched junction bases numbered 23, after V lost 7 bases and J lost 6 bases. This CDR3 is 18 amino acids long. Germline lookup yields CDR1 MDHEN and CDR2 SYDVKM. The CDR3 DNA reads TGTGCCAGCACTTGGGCTCTTCGGTCGGGGACAGTAAGGCAGACCCAGTACTTC. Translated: CASTWALRSGTVRQTQYF.

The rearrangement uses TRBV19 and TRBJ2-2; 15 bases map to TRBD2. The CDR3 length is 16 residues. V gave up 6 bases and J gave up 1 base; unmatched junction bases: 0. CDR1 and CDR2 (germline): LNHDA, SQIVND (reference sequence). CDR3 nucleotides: TGTGCCAGTAGGGGACTAGCGGGGGGGAACACCGGGGAGCTGTTTTTT. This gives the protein CASRGLAGGNTGELFF.

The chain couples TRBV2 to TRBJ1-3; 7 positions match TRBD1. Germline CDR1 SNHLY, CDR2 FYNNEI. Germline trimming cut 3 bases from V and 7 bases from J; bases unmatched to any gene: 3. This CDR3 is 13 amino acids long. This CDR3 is CASSDRGENTIYF. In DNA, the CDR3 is TGTGCCAGCAGTGACAGGGGGGAGAACACCATATATTTT.

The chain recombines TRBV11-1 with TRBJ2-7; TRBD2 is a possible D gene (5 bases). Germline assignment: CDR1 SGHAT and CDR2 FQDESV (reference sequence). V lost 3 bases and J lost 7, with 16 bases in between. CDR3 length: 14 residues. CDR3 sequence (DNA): TGTGCCAGCAGCTTTCCTAGCATGACTTGGGAGCAGTACTTC. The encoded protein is CASSFPSMTWEQYF.

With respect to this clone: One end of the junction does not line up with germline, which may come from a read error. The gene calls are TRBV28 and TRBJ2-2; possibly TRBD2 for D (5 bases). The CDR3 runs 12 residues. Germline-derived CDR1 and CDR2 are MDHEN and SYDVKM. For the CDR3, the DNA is TGTGCCAGCAGCCTACGACACCGGGGAGCTGTTTTT. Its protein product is CASSLRHRGAVF. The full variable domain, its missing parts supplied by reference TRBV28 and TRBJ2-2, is DVKVTQSSRYLVKRTGEKVFLECVQDMDHENMFWYRQDPGLGLRLIYFSYDVKMKEKGDIPEGYSVSREKKERFSLILESASTNQTSMYLCASSLRHRGAVFGEGSRLTVL.

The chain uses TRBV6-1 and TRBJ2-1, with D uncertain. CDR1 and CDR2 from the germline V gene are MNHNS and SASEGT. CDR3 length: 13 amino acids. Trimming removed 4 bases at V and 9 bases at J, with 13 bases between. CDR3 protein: CASSGSPLTEQFF. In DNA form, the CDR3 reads TGTGCCAGCAGTGGTAGCCCTTTAACTGAGCAGTTCTTC.

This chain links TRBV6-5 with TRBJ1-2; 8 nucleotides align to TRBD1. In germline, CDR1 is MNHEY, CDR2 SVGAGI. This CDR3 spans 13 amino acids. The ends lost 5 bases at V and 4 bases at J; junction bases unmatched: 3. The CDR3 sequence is CASSATGGYGYTF. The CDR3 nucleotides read TGTGCCAGCAGTGCCACAGGGGGCTATGGCTACACCTTC.

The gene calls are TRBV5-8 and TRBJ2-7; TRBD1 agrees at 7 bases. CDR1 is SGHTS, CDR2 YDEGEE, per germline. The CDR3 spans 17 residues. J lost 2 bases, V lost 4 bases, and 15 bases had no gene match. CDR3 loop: CASSPAPLQGNPYEQYF. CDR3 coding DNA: TGTGCCAGCAGCCCCGCTCCGCTACAGGGGAACCCCTACGAGCAGTACTTC.

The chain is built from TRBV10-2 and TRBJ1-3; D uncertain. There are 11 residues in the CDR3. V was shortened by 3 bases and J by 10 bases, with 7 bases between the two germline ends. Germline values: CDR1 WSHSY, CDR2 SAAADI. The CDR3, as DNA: TGCGCCAGCAGTGAACAGTCGACCATATATTTT. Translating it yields CASSEQSTIYF.

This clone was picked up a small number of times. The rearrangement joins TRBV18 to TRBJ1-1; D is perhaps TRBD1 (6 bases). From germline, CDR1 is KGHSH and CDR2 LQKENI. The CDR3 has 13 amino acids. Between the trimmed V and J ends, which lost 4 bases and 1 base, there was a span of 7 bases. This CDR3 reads CASSRQANTEAFF. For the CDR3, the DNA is TGTGCCAGCTCACGACAGGCGAACACTGAAGCTTTCTTT.

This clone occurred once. CDR3 amino acids: CASRAALSTDTQYF. In DNA form, the CDR3 reads TGCGCCAGCAGGGCGGCCCTAAGCACAGATACGCAGTATTTT. The genes are TRBV5-1 and TRBJ2-3; D not resolved. Trimming left V 5 bases short and J 0 bases short, with 10 bases between. Germline V gene lookup returns CDR1 SGHRS and CDR2 YFSETQ. The length of the CDR3 is 14 residues.

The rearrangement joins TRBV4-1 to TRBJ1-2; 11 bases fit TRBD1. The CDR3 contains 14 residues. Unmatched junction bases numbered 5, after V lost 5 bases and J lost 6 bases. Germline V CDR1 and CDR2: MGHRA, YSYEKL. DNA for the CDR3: TGCGCCAGCAGCAGGACAGGGGGCAGAGATGGCTACACCTTC. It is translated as CASSRTGGRDGYTF.

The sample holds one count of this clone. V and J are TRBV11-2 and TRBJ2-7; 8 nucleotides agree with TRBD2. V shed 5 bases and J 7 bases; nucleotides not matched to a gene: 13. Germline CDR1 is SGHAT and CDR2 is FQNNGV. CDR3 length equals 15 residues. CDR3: CASSQRSAGVGEQYF. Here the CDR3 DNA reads TGTGCCAGCAGCCAACGCTCAGCGGGGGTTGGAGAGCAGTACTTC.

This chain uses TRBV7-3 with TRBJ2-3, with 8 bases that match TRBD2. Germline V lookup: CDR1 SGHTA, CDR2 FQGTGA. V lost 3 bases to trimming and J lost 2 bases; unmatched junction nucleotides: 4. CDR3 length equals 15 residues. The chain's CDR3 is CASSLGGGPTDTQYF. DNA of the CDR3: TGTGCCAGCAGCTTGGGCGGGGGGCCCACAGATACGCAGTATTTT.

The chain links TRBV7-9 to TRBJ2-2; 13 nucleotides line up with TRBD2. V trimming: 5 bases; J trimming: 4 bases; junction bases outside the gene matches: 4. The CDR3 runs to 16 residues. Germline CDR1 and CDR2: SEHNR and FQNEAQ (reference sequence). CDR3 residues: CASSPGTSGVTGELFF. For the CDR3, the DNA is TGTGCCAGCAGCCCCGGGACTAGCGGGGTCACCGGGGAGCTGTTTTTT.

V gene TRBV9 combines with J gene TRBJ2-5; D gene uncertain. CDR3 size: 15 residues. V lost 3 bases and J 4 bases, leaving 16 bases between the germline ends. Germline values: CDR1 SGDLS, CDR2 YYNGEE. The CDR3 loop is CASSAYGGSGETQYF. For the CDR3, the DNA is TGTGCCAGCAGCGCCTACGGCGGTTCGGGAGAGACCCAGTACTTC.

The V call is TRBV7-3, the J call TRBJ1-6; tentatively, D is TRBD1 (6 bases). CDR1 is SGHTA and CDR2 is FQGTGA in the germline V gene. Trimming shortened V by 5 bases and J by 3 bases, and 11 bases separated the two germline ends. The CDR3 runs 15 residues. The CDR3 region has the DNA TGTGCCAGCAGCAGCGCAGGGGACTATAATTCACCCCTCCACTTT. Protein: CASSSAGDYNSPLHF.

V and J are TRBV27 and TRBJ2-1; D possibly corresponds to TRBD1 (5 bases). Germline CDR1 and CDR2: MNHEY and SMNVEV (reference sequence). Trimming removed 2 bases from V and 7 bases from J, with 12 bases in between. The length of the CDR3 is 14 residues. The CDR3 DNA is TGTGCCAGCAGTTTAGGAGTAAAGGGGAATGAGCAGTTCTTC. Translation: CASSLGVKGNEQFF.

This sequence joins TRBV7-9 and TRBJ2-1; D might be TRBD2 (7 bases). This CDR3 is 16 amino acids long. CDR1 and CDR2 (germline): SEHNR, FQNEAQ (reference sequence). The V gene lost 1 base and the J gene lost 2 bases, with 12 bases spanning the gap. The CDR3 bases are TGTGCCAGCAGCTTAGGGCCGGGGGGCACCTACAATGAGCAGTTCTTC. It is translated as CASSLGPGGTYNEQFF.

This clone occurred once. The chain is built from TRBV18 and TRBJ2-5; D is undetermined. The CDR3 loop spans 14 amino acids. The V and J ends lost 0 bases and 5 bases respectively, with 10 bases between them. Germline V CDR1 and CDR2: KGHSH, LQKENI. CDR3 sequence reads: CASSPPSLPETQYF. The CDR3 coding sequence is TGTGCCAGCTCACCACCCTCCCTTCCCGAGACCCAGTACTTC.

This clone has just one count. The CDR3 DNA is TGTGCCAGCAGTTTAAGGGCAGGGTGGGAGCCCCAGCATTTT. Translating gives CASSLRAGWEPQHF. This rearrangement joins TRBV28 to TRBJ1-5; D possibly corresponds to TRBD1 (5 bases). In germline, CDR1 is MDHEN, CDR2 SYDVKM. This CDR3 comprises 14 residues. Trimming left V 2 bases short and J 8 bases short, with 13 bases between.

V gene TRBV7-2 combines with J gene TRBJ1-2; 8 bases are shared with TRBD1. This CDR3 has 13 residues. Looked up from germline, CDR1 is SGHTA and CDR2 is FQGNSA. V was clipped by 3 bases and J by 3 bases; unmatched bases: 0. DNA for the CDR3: TGTGCCAGCAGCTTGGGACAGGACTATGGCTACACCTTC. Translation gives CASSLGQDYGYTF. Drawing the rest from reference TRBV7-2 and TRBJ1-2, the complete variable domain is GAGVSQSPSNKVTEKGKDVELRCDPISGHTALYWYRQSLGQGLEFLIYFQGNSAPDKSGLPSDRFSAERTGGSVSTLTIQRTQQEDSAVYLCASSLGQDYGYTFGSGTRLTVV.

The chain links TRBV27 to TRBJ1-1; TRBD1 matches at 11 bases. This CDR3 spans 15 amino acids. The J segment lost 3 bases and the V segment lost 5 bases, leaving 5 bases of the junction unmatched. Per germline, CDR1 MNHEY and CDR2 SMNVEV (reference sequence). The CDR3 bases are TGTGCCAGCAGTCCCTCGGGACAGGGGGACACTGAAGCTTTCTTT. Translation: CASSPSGQGDTEAFF.

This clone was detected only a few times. In DNA, the CDR3 is TGTGCCAGCAGCCAAGTGCTGGGGCCGGGCGAGCAGTACTTC. Its translation: CASSQVLGPGEQYF. V gene TRBV14 combines with J gene TRBJ2-7, with D maybe TRBD1 (5 bases). Germline assignment: CDR1 SGHDN and CDR2 FVKESK. CDR3 size: 14 residues. V lost 1 base to trimming and J lost 6 bases, with 13 bases between them.

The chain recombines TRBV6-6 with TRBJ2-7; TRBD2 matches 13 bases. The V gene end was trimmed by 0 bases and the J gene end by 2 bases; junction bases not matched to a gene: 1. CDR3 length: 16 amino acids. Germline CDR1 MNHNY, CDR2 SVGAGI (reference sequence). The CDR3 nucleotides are TGTGCCAGCAGTTACTCGGGGACTAGCGGGACCTACGAGCAGTACTTC. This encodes CASSYSGTSGTYEQYF.

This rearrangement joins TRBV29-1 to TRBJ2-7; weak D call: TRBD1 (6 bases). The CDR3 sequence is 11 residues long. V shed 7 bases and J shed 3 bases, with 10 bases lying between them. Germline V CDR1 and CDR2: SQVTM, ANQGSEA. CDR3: CSGKTGYEQYF. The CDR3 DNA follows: TGCAGCGGCAAGACAGGCTACGAGCAGTACTTC.

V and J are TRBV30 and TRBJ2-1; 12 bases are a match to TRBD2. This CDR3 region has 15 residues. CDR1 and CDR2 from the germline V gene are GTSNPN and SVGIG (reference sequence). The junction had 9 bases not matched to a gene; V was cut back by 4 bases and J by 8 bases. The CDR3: CAWNHLAGGPHEQFF. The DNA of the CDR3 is TGTGCCTGGAATCATCTAGCGGGGGGGCCCCATGAGCAGTTCTTC.